The entry that follows covers one T cell receptor (beta chain) sequence. Original handling: How many nucleated cells were present was estimated from reference gene primer amplification. Assay used: immunoSEQ multiplex PCR; TCRdb lists only in-frame clones, some missing. The DNA was the basis for D and trimming; V, J and clone size are from that table. The sample comprises under 200,000 clones, 65% to 90% of which are singletons, and more than 1.5% rests with the top ten. The germline gives CDR1 MNHEY, CDR2 SVGEGT. This CDR3 is 15 amino acids long. Trimming took off 5 bases at V and 7 bases at J, with 18 bases between the two ends. This entry belongs to a study of blood T cell repertoires in COVID-19. Study overall: The study drew acute and convalescent COVID-19 samples from the United States, Italy and Spain. PBMCs, B-cell-depleted T cells, or T cells were the source of the cDNA or gDNA that made up the material.

The chain links TRBV6-2 or TRBV6-3 to TRBJ2-1, with D perhaps matching TRBD2 (7 bases). The receptor's source is a human donor in a cohort sampled during active COVID-19. The sample was peripheral blood. CDR3 sequence (DNA): TGTGCCAGCAGTCGAGGGGGGGGTTTAGGGAATGAGCAGTTCTTC. Translating gives CASSRGGGLGNEQFF.